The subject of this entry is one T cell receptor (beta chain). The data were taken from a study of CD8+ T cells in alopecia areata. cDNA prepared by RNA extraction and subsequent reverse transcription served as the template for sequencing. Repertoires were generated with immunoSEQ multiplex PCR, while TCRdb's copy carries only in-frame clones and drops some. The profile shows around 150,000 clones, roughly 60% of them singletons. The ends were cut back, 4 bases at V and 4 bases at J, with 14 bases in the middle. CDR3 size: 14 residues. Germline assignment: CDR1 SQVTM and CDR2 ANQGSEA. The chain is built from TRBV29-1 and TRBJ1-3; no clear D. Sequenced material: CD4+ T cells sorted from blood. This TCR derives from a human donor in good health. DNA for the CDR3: TGCAGCGTTGTCAAGAGTTTGACCGGAAACACCATATATTTT. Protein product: CSVVKSLTGNTIYF.